Below, 28 T cell receptor beta chains from the same sample are listed, as sequenced in a study of T-cell memory formation after mild COVID-19. TCRdb reprocessed the 5' RACE reads via MiXCR and lists one record per CDR3 protein. The repertoire holds roughly 140,000 distinct CDR3 sequences, with 13% to 15% as singletons. Sequencing was carried out using PBMCs or a T cell subset sorted from them (not recorded which). Receptors originate from an adult woman who had mild COVID-19 (a few samples of this study predate the infection). Cell type and time point are not known.

This clonotype was observed a handful of times. The CDR3 loop reads CASSLAPGAGEWGSEQFF. DNA of the CDR3: TGTGCCAGCAGCTTGGCGCCCGGAGCGGGAGAGTGGGGTAGTGAGCAGTTCTTC. The chain couples TRBV5-5 to TRBJ2-1; 8 nucleotides agree with TRBD2. Germline-derived CDR1 and CDR2 are SGHKS and YYEKEE (reference sequence). J gave up 9 bases and V 0 bases, and 17 bases lay outside the gene matches. The CDR3 has 18 residues.

The chain couples TRBV9 to TRBJ1-6; 12 bases are shared with TRBD1. The CDR3 covers 17 residues. The ends lost 5 bases at V and 6 bases at J; junction bases unmatched: 9. Germline assignment: CDR1 SGDLS and CDR2 YYNGEE. The chain's CDR3 is CASSALGQGAFNSPLHF. DNA for the CDR3: TGTGCCAGCAGTGCCCTGGGACAGGGGGCGTTTAATTCACCCCTCCACTTT.

This sequence joins TRBV18 and TRBJ2-5; 13 bases match TRBD2. Germline CDR1 is KGHSH and CDR2 is LQKENI. J was trimmed by 2 bases and V by 3 bases; bases with no gene match: 3. CDR3 length: 16 residues. This CDR3 reads CASSPGLAGIQETQYF. The CDR3 DNA reads TGTGCCAGCTCACCGGGACTAGCGGGAATTCAAGAGACCCAGTACTTC.

This clonotype came up a few times. This CDR3 is CASNDPRGLSSGANVLTF. In DNA form, the CDR3 reads TGTGCCAGCAATGACCCCAGGGGCCTAAGCTCTGGGGCCAACGTCCTGACTTTC. The chain combines TRBV6-6 with TRBJ2-6, with TRBD1 as a possible D gene (6 bases). The CDR3 extends over 18 amino acids. From germline, CDR1 is MNHNY and CDR2 SVGAGI (reference sequence). Trimming left V 7 bases short and J 0 bases short, with 19 bases between.

The V and J genes are TRBV9 and TRBJ2-1; D assignment may be TRBD1 or TRBD2 (5 bases each). The germline gives CDR1 SGDLS, CDR2 YYNGEE. The CDR3 loop spans 20 amino acids. Between the trimmed V and J ends, which lost 1 base and 0 bases, there was a span of 23 bases. The CDR3 DNA sequence: TGTGCCAGCAGCGTAACACGGGACGCCGTTCCAATCCGCTCCTACAATGAGCAGTTCTTC. This codes for CASSVTRDAVPIRSYNEQFF.

This clonotype was detected many times. The V gene is TRBV29-1, the J gene TRBJ2-7, with 8 nucleotides matching TRBD2. CDR1 is SQVTM and CDR2 is ANQGSEA in the germline V gene. V lost 3 bases to trimming and J lost 1 base; unmatched junction nucleotides: 8. CDR3 length: 15 amino acids. The CDR3 spells CSVDLGSGGSYEQYF. CDR3 nucleotides: TGCAGCGTTGACCTCGGCAGCGGGGGTTCCTACGAGCAGTACTTC.

There are a few counts of this clonotype. V usage is TRBV11-2 and J usage is TRBJ1-1, with 9 bases fitting TRBD1. Looked up from germline, CDR1 is SGHAT and CDR2 is FQNNGV. Germline trimming cut 4 bases from V and 12 bases from J; bases unmatched to any gene: 12. CDR3 length: 14 residues. The CDR3 region is CASSSLGTGSYSFF. The CDR3 nucleotides are TGTGCCAGCAGCTCTCTTGGGACAGGGTCGTACTCTTTCTTT.

The gene calls are TRBV20-1 and TRBJ2-4; 9 nucleotides agree with TRBD1. Trimming took 0 bases from V and 4 from J; bases not matched to a gene: 10. This CDR3 has 17 residues. Germline assignment: CDR1 DFQATT and CDR2 SNEGSKA (reference sequence). In DNA form, the CDR3 reads TGCAGTGCTAGAGATCGGGGCGCCGGGACAGGGAAAAACATTCAGTACTTC. The encoded protein is CSARDRGAGTGKNIQYF.

This clonotype appeared a few times. The V call is TRBV7-9, the J call TRBJ2-1; 12 nucleotides agree with TRBD1. V shed 4 bases, J shed 7 bases, and the junction held 5 bases outside the gene matches. The germline V gene encodes CDR1 SEHNR and CDR2 FQNEAQ (reference sequence). The CDR3 covers 15 residues. The CDR3 loop reads CASSSRDRGLNEQFF. Written as DNA, the CDR3 is TGTGCCAGCAGCTCCCGGGACAGGGGGCTGAATGAGCAGTTCTTC.

V usage is TRBV5-5 and J usage is TRBJ2-1; TRBD1 aligns across 9 bases. The germline V gene encodes CDR1 SGHKS and CDR2 YYEKEE (reference sequence). The CDR3 totals 15 residues. V lost 1 base, J lost 6 bases, and 5 bases stayed unmatched. The CDR3 is CASSLWDRVTNEQFF. CDR3 coding DNA: TGTGCCAGCAGCTTGTGGGACAGGGTAACCAATGAGCAGTTCTTC.

This clonotype was seen more than once but under ten times. CDR3 nucleotide sequence: TGTGCCAGCAGTTTGGGTGTAGAGGGAGCAATCGACGAGCAGTACTTC. Translating gives CASSLGVEGAIDEQYF. The rearrangement uses TRBV27 and TRBJ2-7, with D maybe TRBD2 (5 bases). Trimming took off 3 bases at V and 5 bases at J, with 20 bases between the two ends. Germline V lookup: CDR1 MNHEY, CDR2 SMNVEV (reference sequence). The CDR3 consists of 16 residues.

This clonotype has ten or more counts. The J gene is TRBJ2-1, the V gene TRBV15; 7 bases are a match to TRBD1. The V and J ends lost 6 bases and 7 bases, in that order; junction bases with no gene match: 12. The germline V gene encodes CDR1 LNHNV and CDR2 YYDKDF (reference sequence). This CDR3 region has 15 residues. As DNA, the CDR3 is TGTGCCACCAGAGGGTCCGGGACAGCCTCAAATGAGCAGTTCTTC. Residues: CATRGSGTASNEQFF.

The chain combines TRBV29-1 with TRBJ2-6, with D uncertain. The CDR3 sequence is 15 residues long. The ends were cut back, 6 bases at V and 0 bases at J, with 12 bases in the middle. Germline CDR1 reads SQVTM; CDR2 reads ANQGSEA. The CDR3, as DNA: TGCAGCGTCACGGACGGATTCTCTGGGGCCAACGTCCTGACTTTC. Protein sequence: CSVTDGFSGANVLTF.

This sequence joins TRBV4-1 and TRBJ2-7; TRBD2 is a possible D gene (7 bases). This CDR3 spans 14 amino acids. V lost 3 bases to trimming and J lost 2 bases, with 11 bases between them. CDR1 is MGHRA and CDR2 is YSYEKL in the germline V gene. The CDR3 loop is CASSQAGATYEQYF. In DNA, the CDR3 is TGCGCCAGCAGCCAGGCGGGGGCCACCTACGAGCAGTACTTC.

In this sample, this clonotype turned up many times. The chain's CDR3 is CASSFRSGTNTGELFF. The DNA for the CDR3 is TGTGCCAGCAGCTTTCGGAGCGGCACGAACACCGGGGAGCTGTTTTTT. The genes are TRBV5-6 and TRBJ2-2; possibly TRBD2 for D (5 bases). The CDR3 extends over 16 amino acids. Germline CDR1 reads SGHDT; CDR2 reads YYEEEE. V was clipped by 2 bases and J by 0 bases, with 11 bases between them. Combining the CDR3 with reference TRBV5-6 and TRBJ2-2 gives the whole variable domain DAGVTQSPTHLIKTRGQQVTLRCSPKSGHDTVSWYQQALGQGPQFIFQYYEEEERQRGNFPDRFSGHQFPNYSSELNVNALLLGDSALYLCASSFRSGTNTGELFFGEGSRLTVL.

V gene TRBV24-1 combines with J gene TRBJ2-2; D possibly corresponds to TRBD1 (6 bases). The CDR3 is made up of 15 amino acids. The V end lost 4 bases, the J end lost 5 bases, and 13 bases lay between the germline ends. The germline CDR1 and CDR2 sequences are KGHDR and SFDVKD. CDR3 protein: CATSDLGHSTGELFF. The CDR3 DNA is TGTGCCACCAGTGACCTGGGACATTCTACCGGGGAGCTGTTTTTT.

This clonotype occurred a few times. This rearrangement joins TRBV4-1 to TRBJ1-2; D unresolved. The germline V gene has CDR1 MGHRA and CDR2 YSYEKL. CDR3 length equals 14 residues. V was shortened by 1 base and J by 4 bases, with 10 bases between the two germline ends. CDR3 nucleotides: TGCGCCAGCAGCCAAGTCGGGTCGACCTATGGCTACACCTTC. This gives the protein CASSQVGSTYGYTF.

This clonotype was seen a few times. V usage is TRBV13 and J usage is TRBJ2-7, with D tentatively TRBD2 (6 bases). The germline V gene encodes CDR1 PRHDT and CDR2 FYEKMQ (reference sequence). This CDR3 is built from 14 residues. Trimming cost V 3 bases and J 2 bases, with 11 bases left between them. The CDR3 loop reads CASSLGGETYEQYF. The CDR3 bases are TGTGCCAGCAGCTTGGGCGGGGAGACCTACGAGCAGTACTTC.

This clonotype has a handful of counts. The rearrangement joins TRBV4-1 to TRBJ2-1; 9 positions match TRBD2. This CDR3 is built from 15 residues. Germline trimming cut 3 bases from V and 4 bases from J; bases unmatched to any gene: 4. Germline CDR1 reads MGHRA; CDR2 reads YSYEKL. CDR3 in amino acids: CASSQAGGVYNEQFF. CDR3 in DNA: TGCGCCAGCAGCCAGGCGGGAGGGGTGTACAATGAGCAGTTCTTC.

The rearrangement links TRBV5-6 to TRBJ2-1, with 11 bases matching TRBD2. The CDR3 has 15 residues. V shed 4 bases, J shed 8 bases, and the junction held 8 bases outside the gene matches. Germline lookup yields CDR1 SGHDT and CDR2 YYEEEE. The CDR3 region has the DNA TGTGCCAGCAGCCACGCGACTAGCGGGACCCATGAGCAGTTCTTC. It encodes CASSHATSGTHEQFF.

The chain combines TRBV12-5 with TRBJ2-1, with 14 bases fitting TRBD2. Germline V lookup: CDR1 LGHNT, CDR2 FRNRAP. After removal of 2 bases from V and 0 bases from J, the junction contained 3 bases not matched to a gene. The CDR3 spans 18 residues. CDR3 nucleotides: TGTGCTAGTGGTTTGCCGGGACTAGCGGGAGCCTCCTACAATGAGCAGTTCTTC. Translation gives CASGLPGLAGASYNEQFF.

The CDR3 loop reads CASSQASNSHEQYF. In nucleotides, the CDR3 is TGTGCCAGCAGCCAAGCTAGTAATTCCCACGAGCAGTACTTC. The V and J genes are TRBV3-1 and TRBJ1-2, with no clear D. The J call may be wrong; the DNA end is better matched by TRBJ2-7. The CDR3 covers 14 residues. The V gene's germline CDR1 is LGHDT and CDR2 YNNKEL (reference sequence).

This clonotype has just a few counts. V usage is TRBV7-2 and J usage is TRBJ1-6, with D possibly being TRBD1 (5 bases). Between the trimmed V and J ends, which lost 2 bases and 9 bases, there was a span of 17 bases. CDR1 and CDR2 from the germline V gene are SGHTA and FQGNSA. The length of the CDR3 is 16 residues. CDR3 region: CASSLTGDRRFSPLHF. As DNA, the CDR3 is TGTGCCAGCAGCTTAACTGGGGACCGTCGATTTTCACCCCTCCACTTT.

The chain employs TRBV7-2 and TRBJ2-7; D is perhaps TRBD2 (6 bases). Trimming pared 7 bases from V and 6 bases from J, leaving 19 bases between. Germline CDR1 and CDR2: SGHTA and FQGNSA. This CDR3 region has 14 residues. The CDR3 spells CASTTGVAGAEQYF. The CDR3 DNA sequence: TGTGCCAGCACCACGGGAGTCGCGGGTGCCGAGCAGTACTTC.

The chain uses TRBV19 and TRBJ2-1; no firm D call. The V gene's germline CDR1 is LNHDA and CDR2 SQIVND (reference sequence). Deletions cut 3 bases from V and 5 bases from J, with 8 bases between. The CDR3 sequence is 13 residues long. The CDR3 nucleotides read TGTGCCAGTAGTATGAGCCGAAACAATGAGCAGTTCTTC. It codes for CASSMSRNNEQFF.

The table lists this clonotype with a few counts. The chain links TRBV28 to TRBJ2-1, with TRBD2 identical over 9 bases. The CDR3 runs 14 residues. V dropped 8 bases and J dropped 8; count of bases not matched to a gene: 10. The germline V gene has CDR1 MDHEN and CDR2 SYDVKM. The CDR3 loop is CASRGSGSVDEQFF. As DNA, the CDR3 is TGTGCCAGCCGTGGTAGCGGGAGTGTCGATGAGCAGTTCTTC. The full variable domain, completed using reference TRBV28 and TRBJ2-1, is DVKVTQSSRYLVKRTGEKVFLECVQDMDHENMFWYRQDPGLGLRLIYFSYDVKMKEKGDIPEGYSVSREKKERFSLILESASTNQTSMYLCASRGSGSVDEQFFGPGTRLTVL.

This clonotype was seen only a few times. This chain uses TRBV9 with TRBJ1-6; D gene ambiguous. This CDR3 has 16 residues. Germline-derived CDR1 and CDR2 are SGDLS and YYNGEE. V shed 3 bases and J shed 7 bases, with 17 bases lying between them. This CDR3 is CASSEEAGWWNSPLHF. Written as DNA, the CDR3 is TGTGCCAGCAGCGAAGAGGCGGGCTGGTGGAATTCACCCCTCCACTTT.

This clonotype was seen a few times. V usage is TRBV5-1 and J usage is TRBJ2-1; 11 nucleotides align to TRBD1. V shed 4 bases and J 6 bases; nucleotides not matched to a gene: 6. CDR1 is SGHRS and CDR2 is YFSETQ in the germline V gene. This CDR3 is 15 amino acids long. This chain's CDR3 is CASSPQGTGGNEQFF. The DNA of the CDR3 is TGCGCCAGCAGCCCTCAGGGGACAGGGGGCAATGAGCAGTTCTTC.